A single count supports the clone carrying this T cell receptor beta chain. This sample is drawn from a study of blood T cell repertoires in COVID-19. TCRdb's table, derived via immunoSEQ multiplex PCR, lists solely in-frame clones and lacks some. This table holds about 15,000 clones, roughly nine tenths found once. This receptor was identified in a woman aged 70-85 years in a cohort sampled during active or convalescent COVID-19. The sample consisted of peripheral blood.

The CDR3 DNA reads TGTGCCAGCAGCGTGAGGGACACCAAAAACAATGAGCAGTTCTTC. Protein product: CASSVRDTKNNEQFF. This chain uses TRBV5-4 with TRBJ2-1, with a tentative D call TRBD1 (6 bases). Germline CDR1 and CDR2: SGHNT and YYREEE (reference sequence). This CDR3 has 15 residues. V lost 4 bases and J lost 5, with 16 bases in between.